The rows below give T cell receptor beta chains drawn from one sample of a study of blood T cell repertoires in COVID-19. Clones were read by immunoSEQ multiplex PCR, and TCRdb kept only the in-frame ones, dropping some. The repertoire holds 150,000 to 200,000 clones, with more than 80% as singletons. The sample comprised peripheral blood. The receptor set was obtained from a human donor in a cohort sampled during active COVID-19. CDR3s include the opening cysteine and the closing phenylalanine or tryptophan. Each record gives: J gene, clone size, D gene, V gene, CDR3 protein, CDR3 DNA. The D gene is left open where the match is weak. A clone size is listed for some rows: how often the clone was seen (once, few, many), or a class if it is expanded.

>TRBJ2-1|-|TRBD2|TRBV5-8
CASVGLAGDNEQFF
TGTGCCAGCGTGGGACTAGCGGGGGACAATGAGCAGTTCTTC
>TRBJ1-2|-|-|TRBV18
CASSSRDILNYGYTF
TGTGCCAGCTCAAGCCGGGACATACTAAACTATGGCTACACCTTC
>TRBJ2-7|-|TRBD1|TRBV13
CASSLAGGEQYF
TGTGCCAGCAGCTTGGCAGGGGGCGAGCAGTACTTC
>TRBJ2-1|once|-|TRBV9
CASSVGSSAPEQFF
TGTGCCAGCAGCGTAGGAAGCTCCGCCCCTGAGCAGTTCTTC
>TRBJ1-1|-|-|TRBV2
CASGNGPMNTEAFF
TGTGCCAGTGGAAATGGGCCGATGAACACTGAAGCTTTCTTT
>TRBJ2-7|-|-|TRBV10-2
CASSHSYYEQYF
TGCGCCAGCAGTCACAGCTACTACGAGCAGTACTTC
>TRBJ2-1|-|-|TRBV7-9
CASSLSVNSGSSYNEQFF
TGTGCCAGCAGCTTATCTGTAAACTCAGGTAGCTCCTACAATGAGCAGTTCTTC
>TRBJ1-2|-|TRBD1|TRBV30
CACSTGGNYGYTF
TGTGCCTGTTCGACAGGGGGCAACTATGGCTACACCTTC
>TRBJ1-6|-|-|TRBV3-1/TRBV3-2
CASSQVGRGNSPLHF
TGTGCCAGCAGCCAAGTGGGTCGGGGAAATTCACCCCTCCACTTT
>TRBJ2-7|-|TRBD2|TRBV7-2
CASSSTSGGASEQYF
TGTGCCAGCAGCTCTACTAGCGGGGGGGCCTCCGAGCAGTACTTC
>TRBJ1-2|-|-|TRBV29-1
CSVGYGGRNGYTF
TGCAGCGTTGGCTATGGGGGGAGGAATGGCTACACCTTC
>TRBJ1-5|-|TRBD1|TRBV6-1
CASSDEQGARQPQHF
TGTGCCAGCAGTGATGAACAGGGGGCCAGACAGCCCCAGCATTTT
>TRBJ1-5|few|TRBD1|TRBV6-6
CASSGGTALGNQPQHF
TGTGCCAGCAGCGGCGGGACAGCCCTTGGAAATCAGCCCCAGCATTTT
>TRBJ2-2|once|-|TRBV2
CASSVWDSQEKNTGELFF
TGTGCCAGCAGTGTATGGGACTCCCAAGAGAAGAACACCGGGGAGCTGTTTTTT
>TRBJ2-3|-|TRBD1|TRBV30
CAWSKRQGDTQYF
TGTGCCTGGAGCAAAAGACAGGGGGATACGCAGTATTTT
>TRBJ2-3|-|-|TRBV6-2/TRBV6-3
CASSYGPPTGTSTDTQYF
TGTGCCAGCAGTTATGGCCCCCCGACAGGTACTAGCACAGATACGCAGTATTTT
>TRBJ2-2|-|-|TRBV6-5
CASTLTPSHGELFF
TGTGCCAGCACCCTGACACCCAGCCACGGGGAGCTGTTTTTT
>TRBJ2-1|once|-|TRBV10-3
CAISFSGGRSYNEQFF
TGTGCCATCAGTTTCTCCGGGGGAAGATCCTACAATGAGCAGTTCTTC
>TRBJ2-2|-|TRBD1|TRBV5-1
CASSLDADRVGTGELFF
TGCGCCAGCAGCTTGGACGCCGACAGGGTGGGCACCGGGGAGCTGTTTTTT
>TRBJ2-7|-|-|TRBV6-6
CASSYFSGAGEQYF
TGTGCCAGCAGTTACTTTTCAGGGGCCGGCGAGCAGTACTTC
>TRBJ1-4|-|-|TRBV3-1/TRBV3-2
CASSGGAGEKLFF
TGTGCCAGCAGCGGGGGGGCTGGTGAAAAACTGTTTTTT
>TRBJ2-2|-|-|TRBV3-1/TRBV3-2
CASSLGFKATGELFF
TGTGCCAGCAGCCTGGGTTTCAAAGCGACCGGGGAGCTGTTTTTT
>TRBJ1-2|few|-|TRBV5-1
CASSLGLPRDYGYTF
TGCGCCAGCAGCTTGGGCCTTCCGAGGGACTATGGCTACACCTTC
>TRBJ1-1|-|-|TRBV27
CASRETGILNTEAFF
TGTGCCAGCAGAGAAACAGGGATTTTGAACACTGAAGCTTTCTTT
>TRBJ2-2|-|TRBD2|TRBV7-6
CASSKTSGGNTGELFF
TGTGCCAGCAGCAAGACTAGCGGGGGGAACACCGGGGAGCTGTTTTTT
>TRBJ2-2|-|TRBD1|TRBV11-2
CASSLDPTRGQVNTGELFF
TGTGCCAGCAGCTTAGATCCGACCCGAGGACAGGTCAACACCGGGGAGCTGTTTTTT
>TRBJ1-6|-|TRBD1|TRBV27
CASRSTDRDESYNSPLHF
TGTGCCAGCAGATCCACCGACAGGGACGAGTCCTATAATTCACCCCTCCACTTT
>TRBJ2-3|-|TRBD2|TRBV27
CASSFLRPGGLTDTQYF
TGTGCCAGCAGTTTCCTCCGGCCGGGGGGGCTTACAGATACGCAGTATTTT
>TRBJ1-2|once|-|TRBV11-2
CASSLVGQVYGYTF
TGTGCCAGCAGCTTAGTTGGTCAGGTCTATGGCTACACCTTC
>TRBJ1-2|-|-|TRBV9
CASSFKEGYGYTF
TGTGCCAGCAGTTTCAAGGAGGGCTATGGCTACACCTTC
>TRBJ2-5|-|TRBD2|TRBV5-1
CASRPGLAGQETQYF
TGCGCCAGCAGACCCGGACTAGCGGGCCAAGAGACCCAGTACTTC
>TRBJ2-2|-|-|TRBV7-3
CASSLIPGTGELFF
TGTGCCAGCAGCTTAATCCCCGGGACCGGGGAGCTGTTTTTT
>TRBJ1-3|-|-|TRBV5-4
CASSSMGRVDTIYF
TGTGCCAGCAGCTCCATGGGGCGAGTAGACACCATATATTTT
>TRBJ2-2|-|-|TRBV7-6
CASSLEGGSGELFF
TGTGCCAGCAGCTTAGAAGGGGGATCCGGGGAGCTGTTTTTT
>TRBJ1-2|-|-|TRBV5-1
CASSLAGRSGYTF
TGCGCCAGCAGCTTGGCCGGTCGAAGTGGCTACACCTTC
>TRBJ2-7|-|TRBD2|TRBV7-2
CASSFRGVPYEQYF
TGTGCCAGCAGCTTCCGGGGGGTACCCTACGAGCAGTACTTC
>TRBJ2-1|-|-|TRBV4-1
CASSQDRVGYNEQFF
TGCGCCAGCAGCCAAGACCGGGTCGGGTACAATGAGCAGTTCTTC
>TRBJ2-1|-|-|TRBV6-5
CASSFVGGIYNEQFF
TGTGCCAGCAGCTTCGTAGGGGGTATTTACAATGAGCAGTTCTTC
>TRBJ1-1|-|-|TRBV29-1
CSVGQNTEAFF
TGCAGCGTTGGACAGAACACTGAAGCTTTCTTT
>TRBJ1-1|once|-|TRBV20-1
CSSQDNTEAFF
TGCAGTTCCCAGGATAACACTGAAGCTTTCTTT
>TRBJ2-7|-|-|TRBV5-6
CASSSGNYEQYF
TGTGCCAGCAGCTCTGGCAACTACGAGCAGTACTTC